These T cell receptor beta chains were read from a single sample in a study of T cells in Graves' hyperthyroidism and ophthalmopathy. From the multiplex PCR reads, TCRdb called clonotypes with MiXCR, one entry per CDR3 protein. The data hold hundreds of thousands of distinct CDR3 sequences, with about a third observed a single time. Sequencing used blood. These receptors were obtained from a woman aged 40 to 49 with Graves' hyperthyroidism. The CDR3 runs from the conserved cysteine through the conserved F or W. Each record gives: D gene, J gene, V gene, clone size, CDR3 protein, CDR3 DNA. D genes are given only for firm matches. Clone size, where shown, is once, few, many, or a class for clones that have expanded.

>TRBD1|TRBJ1-5|TRBV4-3|.
CASSQGSQGGGNQPQHF
TGCGCCAGCAGCCAAGGATCTCAGGGGGGCGGCAATCAGCCCCAGCATTTT
>TRBD1|TRBJ2-7|TRBV7-2|many
CASSYTGVEQYF
TGTGCCAGCAGCTATACAGGGGTCGAGCAGTACTTC
>.|TRBJ1-4|TRBV7-9|many
CASSTQQFRGEKLFF
TGTGCCAGCAGTACTCAGCAGTTTAGGGGTGAAAAACTGTTTTTT
>.|TRBJ2-7|TRBV7-9|few
CASTVKGYEQYF
TGTGCCAGCACCGTAAAGGGGTACGAGCAGTACTTC
>.|TRBJ1-2|TRBV7-9|.
CASSLAAGTGYTF
TGTGCCAGCAGCTTAGCCGCCGGGACGGGCTACACCTTC
>.|TRBJ1-6|TRBV9|.
CASSVEGTGVSSPLHF
TGTGCCAGCAGCGTAGAGGGGACGGGGGTTAGTTCACCCCTCCACTTT
>TRBD1|TRBJ2-6|TRBV7-8|many
CASSKSGTGGSSGANVLTF
TGTGCCAGCAGCAAATCCGGGACAGGGGGCAGCTCTGGGGCCAACGTCCTGACTTTC
>.|TRBJ1-1|TRBV5-1|many
CASSLTTGRAFF
TGCGCCAGCAGCCTAACAACAGGGCGGGCTTTCTTT
>.|TRBJ2-7|TRBV20-1|.
CSAPPGESEQYF
TGCAGCGCCCCCCCAGGGGAGTCCGAGCAGTACTTC
>.|TRBJ2-7|TRBV7-2|.
CASSPPGGFYEQYF
TGTGCCAGCAGCCCCCCCGGGGGTTTCTACGAGCAGTACTTC
>.|TRBJ2-6|TRBV10-3|once
CASQSGANVLTF
TGTGCCTCGCAATCTGGGGCCAACGTCCTGACTTTC
>.|TRBJ1-6|TRBV10-3|many
CAISVNGVSSPLHF
TGTGCCATCAGTGTAAACGGGGTGAGTTCACCCCTCCACTTT
>.|TRBJ1-5|TRBV2|.
CASSEEGGASNQPQHF
TGTGCCAGCAGTGAAGAGGGGGGGGCCAGCAATCAGCCCCAGCATTTT
>TRBD1|TRBJ1-1|TRBV10-3|.
CAIMTGAGFGEAFF
TGTGCCATCATGACAGGGGCGGGATTCGGTGAAGCTTTCTTT
>TRBD1|TRBJ2-2|TRBV11-2|.
CVSTSGGVVTGELFF
TGTGTCAGCACCTCAGGGGGCGTAGTGACCGGGGAGCTGTTTTTT
>TRBD1|TRBJ2-7|TRBV5-6|.
CASSPRDSLQSYEQYF
TGTGCCAGCAGCCCCCGGGACAGTTTACAGTCGTACGAGCAGTACTTC
>.|TRBJ1-2|TRBV15|.
CATSREAGAFYTF
TGTGCCACCAGCAGAGAGGCGGGGGCTTTCTACACCTTC
>TRBD1|TRBJ2-5|TRBV24-1|.
CATSDPTGARETQYF
TGTGCCACCAGTGATCCGACAGGGGCTAGGGAGACCCAGTACTTC
>.|TRBJ1-1|TRBV9|many
CASSVGLQNTEAFF
TGTGCCAGCAGCGTCGGACTGCAGAACACTGAAGCTTTCTTT
>TRBD1|TRBJ1-4|TRBV7-2|.
CASSPTGADEKLFF
TGTGCCAGCAGCCCCACAGGGGCGGATGAAAAACTGTTTTTT
>.|TRBJ1-4|TRBV20-1|.
CSAGGGEKLLF
TGCAGTGCCGGGGGCGGCGAAAAACTGCTTTTT
>TRBD1|TRBJ2-7|TRBV2|.
CASSLSTGPSSYEQYF
TGTGCCAGCAGCTTGTCGACAGGGCCAAGCTCCTACGAGCAGTACTTC
>.|TRBJ2-5|TRBV4-3|.
CASSQGDRGGSRETQYF
TGCGCCAGCAGCCAAGGAGACAGGGGAGGGTCGAGAGAGACCCAGTACTTC
>.|TRBJ2-7|TRBV10-3|many
CAIRDFTLANSYEQYF
TGTGCCATCAGAGATTTTACACTTGCCAACTCCTACGAGCAGTACTTC
>TRBD1|TRBJ1-5|TRBV28|few
CASMIGTAHQPQHF
TGTGCCAGCATGATCGGGACAGCTCATCAGCCCCAGCATTTT
>.|TRBJ1-1|TRBV7-9|many
CASRRIWDTEAFF
TGTGCCAGCAGGCGAATCTGGGACACTGAAGCTTTCTTT
>TRBD1|TRBJ2-7|TRBV7-2|.
CASSLRQGLAWYF
TGTGCCAGCAGCCTCAGACAGGGATTAGCATGGTACTTC
>.|TRBJ2-7|TRBV7-2|.
CASSSNPGYSNEQYF
TGTGCCAGCAGCTCCAACCCGGGGTATTCCAACGAGCAGTACTTC
>.|TRBJ1-5|TRBV4-1|few
CASDWGDGNQPQHF
TGCGCCAGCGATTGGGGGGATGGCAATCAGCCCCAGCATTTT
>.|TRBJ1-1|TRBV6-5|many
CASSYRRNTEAFF
TGTGCCAGCAGTTACAGGAGGAACACTGAAGCTTTCTTT
>.|TRBJ2-4|TRBV29-1|once
CSVTGEGNIQYF
TGCAGCGTAACAGGGGAGGGAAACATTCAGTACTTC
>TRBD2|TRBJ2-5|TRBV7-9|many
CASSLGSGLSGGETQYF
TGTGCCAGCAGCTTAGGATCGGGACTAAGTGGAGGAGAGACCCAGTACTTC
>TRBD1|TRBJ1-2|TRBV10-3|many
CAISGWGQGVTNYGYTF
TGTGCCATCAGCGGATGGGGACAGGGGGTGACTAACTATGGCTACACCTTC
>.|TRBJ2-7|TRBV2|few
CASRGLKGEQYF
TGTGCCAGCAGGGGACTCAAAGGGGAGCAGTACTTC
>TRBD2|TRBJ2-7|TRBV11-2|.
CASSLGFGRSSYEQYF
TGTGCCAGCAGCTTAGGTTTCGGGAGGAGCTCCTACGAGCAGTACTTC
>.|TRBJ2-5|TRBV10-3|many
CAISESSSLETQYF
TGTGCCATCAGTGAGTCGAGTAGCCTAGAGACCCAGTACTTC
>TRBD1|TRBJ1-2|TRBV10-3|.
CAISWDRGHGYTF
TGTGCCATCAGTTGGGACAGGGGACATGGCTACACCTTC
>.|TRBJ1-1|TRBV20-1|many
CSASTRGPEAFF
TGCAGTGCTAGTACCAGGGGACCTGAAGCTTTCTTT
>.|TRBJ1-5|TRBV10-3|few
CAISESDPNQPQHF
TGTGCCATCAGTGAGTCGGACCCCAATCAGCCCCAGCATTTT
>.|TRBJ1-1|TRBV7-9|many
CASSLGEGDEAFF
TGTGCCAGCAGCTTAGGGGAAGGTGATGAAGCTTTCTTT
>.|TRBJ2-7|TRBV7-8|.
CASNPTGAGTFYEQYF
TGTGCCAGCAACCCAACCGGGGCGGGGACTTTTTACGAGCAGTACTTC
>.|TRBJ2-2|TRBV10-1|few
CASQAENTGELFF
TGCGCCAGCCAGGCGGAGAACACCGGGGAGCTGTTTTTT
>.|TRBJ1-2|TRBV14|many
CASSQDMGGYTF
TGTGCCAGCAGCCAAGATATGGGTGGCTACACCTTC
>TRBD2|TRBJ2-7|TRBV29-1|.
CSVGISGRGNEQYF
TGCAGCGTTGGGATTAGCGGGAGAGGGAATGAGCAGTACTTC
>.|TRBJ1-6|TRBV30|.
CAWTIGGSPLHF
TGTGCCTGGACCATAGGGGGTTCACCCCTCCACTTT